This is a list of T cell receptor beta chains from one sample in a study of beta chain features in type 1 diabetes. Data came from immunoSEQ multiplex PCR; TCRdb stores just in-frame clones and leaves some out. The data show around 250,000 clones, over 11% seen once. The specimen sequenced was naive CD4+ T cells from blood. Every receptor here comes from a man aged 25-45 years with type 1 diabetes. Each CDR3 is given with its conserved first and last residue. D genes are given only for firm matches. Clone size is given for some rows only: seen once, a few or many times, or a class if the clone is expanded.

V	size	J	D	DNA	CDR3
TRBV5-4	NA	TRBJ2-1	TRBD2	TGTGCCAGCAGCTTTCCCCGGGGGAGCGGGAGGGCCCATGAGCAGTTCTTC	CASSFPRGSGRAHEQFF
TRBV2	NA	TRBJ2-3	TRBD1	TGTGCCAGCACTTGGGACAGGGTGGGCACAGATACGCAGTATTTT	CASTWDRVGTDTQYF
TRBV7-9	few	TRBJ1-1	NA	TGTGCCAGCAGCTTACAGGGCCAGGGCGCAACTTTCTTT	CASSLQGQGATFF
TRBV6-5	few	TRBJ2-1	TRBD2	TGTGCCAGCAGTTACGTTAGGGCTAGCGGGAGCAATGAGCAGTTCTTC	CASSYVRASGSNEQFF
TRBV15	NA	TRBJ2-3	TRBD2	TGTGCCACCAGCAGAGAGAGTAGCGGGGGCACAGATACGCAGTATTTT	CATSRESSGGTDTQYF
TRBV30	few	TRBJ2-1	TRBD2	TGTGCCTGGAGTACTCTCGCGGGAGTGAATGGTGAGCAGTTCTTC	CAWSTLAGVNGEQFF
TRBV18	NA	TRBJ2-3	NA	TGTGCCAGCTCACCACCGCGGGCGAGCACAGATACGCAGTATTTT	CASSPPRASTDTQYF
TRBV5-8	few	TRBJ1-5	NA	TGTGCCAGCAGCTTGGGGCGAGGGGGTTATAGCAATCAGCCCCAGCATTTT	CASSLGRGGYSNQPQHF
TRBV6-1	NA	TRBJ1-5	NA	TGTGCCAGCAGCGGAGATAGCAATCAGCCCCAGCATTTT	CASSGDSNQPQHF
TRBV5-1	NA	TRBJ2-5	NA	TGCGCCAGCAGCATCGGGGTCGGGGAGACCCAGTACTTC	CASSIGVGETQYF
TRBV5-1	few	TRBJ2-7	NA	TGCGCCAGCAGCTTAGGAGGGGAAATACAGGAGCAGTACTTC	CASSLGGEIQEQYF
TRBV25-1	NA	TRBJ2-7	TRBD2	TGTGCCAGCAGTGAGGCGGGACTAGCGGGAAACGAGCAGTACTTC	CASSEAGLAGNEQYF
TRBV7-2	few	TRBJ1-4	NA	TGTGCCAGCAGCTTAACCGGGAGCGGTGAAAAACTGTTTTTT	CASSLTGSGEKLFF
TRBV4-2	NA	TRBJ2-7	TRBD2	TGTGCCAGCAGCCCCAAGATCATAGGGGAGGGCCTGGACGAGCAGTACTTC	CASSPKIIGEGLDEQYF
TRBV25-1	NA	TRBJ2-1	TRBD1	TGTGCCAGCAGGTCAGACAGGGCCGATAACTACAATGAGCAGTTCTTC	CASRSDRADNYNEQFF
TRBV28	few	TRBJ2-1	TRBD2	TGTGCCAGCCGATCTAGCGGGAGTCTTAATGAGCAGTTCTTC	CASRSSGSLNEQFF
TRBV29-1	NA	TRBJ1-4	NA	TGCAGCGTGTCAGGGTCGGGGGACGAAAAACTGTTTTTT	CSVSGSGDEKLFF
TRBV20-1	few	TRBJ2-7	NA	TGCAGTGCTAGTCAACACTACGAGCAGTACTTC	CSASQHYEQYF
TRBV9	few	TRBJ2-2	TRBD1	TGTGCCAGCAGCCCAGGGACAGGGGTGGCCGGGGAGCTGTTTTTT	CASSPGTGVAGELFF
TRBV7-2	NA	TRBJ2-6	NA	TGTGCCAGCAGCTCTATGAGGTCTGGGGCCAACGTCCTGACTTTC	CASSSMRSGANVLTF
TRBV18	NA	TRBJ1-5	TRBD1	TGTGCCAGCTCACCATCAAGACAGGGAGGTCAGCCCCAGCATTTT	CASSPSRQGGQPQHF
TRBV5-1	NA	TRBJ2-5	TRBD2	TGCGCCAGCAGCTTGGGGACTAGCTGGAGGGGCCAAGAGACCCAGTACTTC	CASSLGTSWRGQETQYF
TRBV28	few	TRBJ2-7	NA	TGTGCCAGCACCTCGTCGCGTGGGGGGAGTTACGAGCAGTACTTC	CASTSSRGGSYEQYF
TRBV18	NA	TRBJ2-1	TRBD1	TGTGCCAGCTCACCAGGGACAGGGGGACGAATGAATGAGCAGTTCTTC	CASSPGTGGRMNEQFF
TRBV21-1	NA	TRBJ2-6	NA	TGTGCCAGCAGCAAAACCCCAGGACAGGGGGAATCCTCTGGGGCCAACGTCCTGACTTTC	CASSKTPGQGESSGANVLTF
TRBV4-2	NA	TRBJ2-7	NA	TGTGCCAGCAGCCAGCATGGAGGACAGCTCTACGAGCAGTACTTC	CASSQHGGQLYEQYF
TRBV28	few	TRBJ1-2	NA	TGTGCCAGCACATCGCCGGGGACAAGCTACACCTTC	CASTSPGTSYTF
TRBV28	few	TRBJ2-7	TRBD2	TGTGCCAGCAGTTTAACTAGCGGGAGCGCCTACGAGCAGTACTTC	CASSLTSGSAYEQYF
TRBV29-1	few	TRBJ2-1	NA	TGCAGCGTTGAGGGTCAGGAGGGGAATGAGCAGTTCTTC	CSVEGQEGNEQFF
TRBV29-1	few	TRBJ1-1	NA	TGCAGCGTTGTCACACAGGCGAACACTGAAGCTTTCTTT	CSVVTQANTEAFF
TRBV28	few	TRBJ2-5	TRBD2	TGTGCCAGCCATAGCGGGAGTGCAAGAAGGGAGACCCAGTACTTC	CASHSGSARRETQYF
TRBV2	few	TRBJ2-3	TRBD2	TGTGCCAGCAGTGTGGGGGGAGGGCCCGATACGCAGTATTTT	CASSVGGGPDTQYF
TRBV7-9	few	TRBJ2-5	TRBD2	TGTGCCAGCAGCTTCCGGCCGGGGGGACAAGAGACCCAGTACTTC	CASSFRPGGQETQYF
TRBV29-1	NA	TRBJ2-1	TRBD1	TGCAGCGCCGGCCAGGGGGCTATGAACAATGAGCAGTTCTTC	CSAGQGAMNNEQFF
TRBV29-1	NA	TRBJ2-3	NA	TGCAGCGTCCAAGCGGGCTCTAGCACAGATACGCAGTATTTT	CSVQAGSSTDTQYF
TRBV2	NA	TRBJ2-7	NA	TGTGCCAGCAGGATGAGTCGAAGTACAGGGAGCGAGCAGTACTTC	CASRMSRSTGSEQYF
TRBV5-4	NA	TRBJ1-2	TRBD1	TGTGCCAGCATCGACCCCCGGGACAGGGGTAACTATGGCTACACCTTC	CASIDPRDRGNYGYTF
TRBV19	NA	TRBJ2-3	TRBD2	TGTGCCAGTGCAATGCGGGAGCGAGCAGATACGCAGTATTTT	CASAMRERADTQYF
TRBV28	few	TRBJ2-1	NA	TGTGCCAGCGGGAGGTACTCCTACAATGAGCAGTTCTTC	CASGRYSYNEQFF
TRBV9	NA	TRBJ2-2	NA	TGTGCCACCGGGACTTCCTCTAACACCGGGGAGCTGTTTTTT	CATGTSSNTGELFF
TRBV7-2	NA	TRBJ2-5	NA	TGTGCCAGCAGCCAAGCGCCGAAAGAGACCCAGTACTTC	CASSQAPKETQYF
TRBV7-2	NA	TRBJ2-5	NA	TGTGCCAGCAGCTTAAACGACGGGGAAGGGGAGACCCAGTACTTC	CASSLNDGEGETQYF
TRBV9	NA	TRBJ2-7	NA	TGTGCCAGCAGCGTAGACTTCTCCTACGAGCAGTACTTC	CASSVDFSYEQYF
TRBV7-8	NA	TRBJ1-5	NA	TGTGCCAGCTCTCCGACCAGCAGCGCTCCCATTAGCAATCAGCCCCAGCATTTT	CASSPTSSAPISNQPQHF
TRBV7-2	few	TRBJ2-6	TRBD2	TGTGCCAGCAGCTTAGGGCGTCGGGGGGGCACTGGGGCCAACGTCCTGACTTTC	CASSLGRRGGTGANVLTF
TRBV7-6	few	TRBJ1-4	TRBD1	TGTGCCAGCAGCAAGGGACAGGGGTCGGGTGAAAAACTGTTTTTT	CASSKGQGSGEKLFF
TRBV28	NA	TRBJ1-2	NA	TGTGCCAGCAGTCTCTCCGCCGGTAACTATGGCTACACCTTC	CASSLSAGNYGYTF
TRBV13	NA	TRBJ2-1	NA	TGTGCCAGCAGCTTATCAGGGCGGAACAATGAGCAGTTCTTC	CASSLSGRNNEQFF
TRBV29-1	few	TRBJ2-2	NA	TGCAGCGTTGAAGGTGACAGGTCCTATGCCGGGGAGCTGTTTTTT	CSVEGDRSYAGELFF
TRBV20-1	NA	TRBJ2-3	NA	TGCAGTGCTCTCAGGGGAGATACGCAGTATTTT	CSALRGDTQYF
TRBV2	NA	TRBJ1-1	TRBD1	TGTGCCAGCACGACAGGGCCGAACACTGAAGCTTTCTTT	CASTTGPNTEAFF
TRBV2	NA	TRBJ2-1	TRBD2	TGTGCCAGCAGTGAGTGGGGTAGCGGGGGATCTGGGCAGTTCTTC	CASSEWGSGGSGQFF
TRBV19	few	TRBJ1-1	NA	TGTGCCAGTAGTCCATATCGGGCGGGGAACACTGAAGCTTTCTTT	CASSPYRAGNTEAFF
TRBV9	NA	TRBJ2-1	TRBD1	TGTGCCAGCAGCGTAGGACAGGGAGCCTACAATGAGCAGTTCTTC	CASSVGQGAYNEQFF
TRBV29-1	few	TRBJ2-5	TRBD1	TGCAGCATGACAGGGGGGCAAGAGACCCAGTACTTC	CSMTGGQETQYF
TRBV14	NA	TRBJ1-2	NA	TGTGCCAGCAGCCAAGGGAGAGAACATGGCTACACCTTC	CASSQGREHGYTF
TRBV28	NA	TRBJ2-1	NA	TGTGCCAGCAGTTCGGGTGGCAATGAGCAGTTCTTC	CASSSGGNEQFF
TRBV2	NA	TRBJ2-3	NA	TGTGCCAGCAGTCCCAGTGGAGGGGCCAGAGATACGCAGTATTTT	CASSPSGGARDTQYF